This T cell receptor (beta chain) was captured in a study of Tregs in tolerant kidney transplant recipients. This CDR3 is 14 amino acids long. Trimming took 2 bases from V and 7 from J, leaving 11 bases between them. CDR1 and CDR2 (germline): SEHNR, FQNEAQ (reference sequence). Method: immunoSEQ multiplex PCR; TCRdb's copy keeps in-frame clones and lacks some. The data contain about 120,000 clones, around 91% of them singletons. The clonotype comes from a human donor in good health. Sequenced sample: CD4+ T cells from blood. The chain joins TRBV7-9 to TRBJ2-2; no reliable D call. The DNA of the CDR3 is TGTGCCAGCAGCTTAATGGGGTCGAACGGGGAGCTGTTTTTT. It specifies CASSLMGSNGELFF.